These 27 T cell receptor beta chains originate from one sample sequenced in a study of shared clonotypes between healthy human individuals. The assay was immunoSEQ multiplex PCR, and TCRdb's table has in-frame clones only and misses some. The repertoire holds approximately 2.1 million clones, with about 92% as singletons. The specimen was naive CD4+ T cells from PBMCs. The sample's subset: CD45RA+ positively selected. The receptors here all came from a man aged 18 to 30 in good health. Some clones in this sample may be carry-over from other donors' samples.

V gene TRBV21-1 combines with J gene TRBJ1-5; the table's D call of TRBD1 was not tested on the DNA. TRBV21-1 is shown as a pseudogene. This CDR3 has 19 residues. CDR3 protein: CASSNLGRGPSTSNQPQHF. CDR3 DNA sequence: TGTGCCAGCAGCAACCTCGGCAGGGGTCCTTCTACTAGCAATCAGCCCCAGCATTTT.

A note on this clone: Additional DNA sequences in this sample encode the identical CDR3. The chain employs TRBV6-6 and TRBJ2-7; no reliable D call. V was trimmed by 2 bases and J by 6 bases, leaving 8 bases between them. CDR1 and CDR2 (germline): MNHNY, SVGAGI (reference sequence). CDR3 length: 12 residues. The CDR3 spells CASSYVAAEQYF. The CDR3 DNA reads TGTGCCAGCAGTTACGTGGCAGCCGAGCAGTACTTC.

This chain uses TRBV10-3 with TRBJ2-5; D call uncertain. There are 13 residues in the CDR3. Deletions cut 8 bases from V and 5 bases from J, with 15 bases between. The germline V gene has CDR1 ENHRY and CDR2 SYGVKD. CDR3 loop: CAIRQTGVETQYF. CDR3 sequence (DNA): TGTGCCATCCGTCAAACTGGGGTTGAGACCCAGTACTTC.

This clone was seen a handful of times. This rearrangement joins TRBV14 to TRBJ1-1; D is unresolved. The germline CDR1 and CDR2 sequences are SGHDN and FVKESK. V was cut by 4 bases and J by 0 bases, with 3 bases left in between. The CDR3 runs 12 residues. The CDR3, as DNA: TGTGCCAGCAGCCGACTGAACACTGAAGCTTTCTTT. It specifies CASSRLNTEAFF.

This chain's CDR3 is CASRRHGGGRAWGETQYF. CDR3 nucleotides: TGTGCCAGCAGACGGCACGGGGGCGGGAGGGCATGGGGAGAGACCCAGTACTTC. The genes are TRBV6-4 and TRBJ2-5, with 9 bases that match TRBD2. V gave up 6 bases and J gave up 4 bases; unmatched junction bases: 18. The CDR3 consists of 18 residues. Germline V lookup: CDR1 MRHNA, CDR2 SNTAGT.

The J gene is TRBJ2-2, the V gene TRBV15; D not resolved. Per germline, CDR1 LNHNV and CDR2 YYDKDF (reference sequence). With 5 bases removed from V and 7 bases from J, the gap between germline ends came to 17 bases. CDR3 length equals 15 residues. The CDR3 reads CATSENVADVGELFF. The DNA of the CDR3 is TGTGCCACCAGCGAAAATGTCGCTGATGTCGGGGAGCTGTTTTTT.

This chain connects TRBV28 to TRBJ2-5; 11 nucleotides agree with TRBD1. Germline trimming cut 6 bases from V and 4 bases from J; bases unmatched to any gene: 10. Germline CDR1 reads MDHEN; CDR2 reads SYDVKM. There are 16 residues in the CDR3. The chain's CDR3 is CASSSTLGQGGETQYF. The CDR3 coding sequence is TGTGCCAGCAGCTCGACCTTGGGACAGGGGGGAGAGACCCAGTACTTC. Together with reference TRBV28 and TRBJ2-5, the CDR3 gives the full variable domain: DVKVTQSSRYLVKRTGEKVFLECVQDMDHENMFWYRQDPGLGLRLIYFSYDVKMKEKGDIPEGYSVSREKKERFSLILESASTNQTSMYLCASSSTLGQGGETQYFGPGTRLLVL.

This clone came up a few times. V and J are TRBV29-1 and TRBJ1-1; no reliable D call. Germline V CDR1 and CDR2: SQVTM, ANQGSEA. The germline V and J ends were trimmed by 7 bases and 0 bases, with 9 bases remaining between them. The CDR3 spans 12 residues. The CDR3 DNA is TGCAGCGAAGCCCGCCTGAACACTGAAGCTTTCTTT. It yields the protein CSEARLNTEAFF.

The chain uses TRBV28 and TRBJ2-2; tentative D call: TRBD1 (6 bases). The V gene's germline CDR1 is MDHEN and CDR2 SYDVKM. V was pared by 6 bases and J by 6 bases, with 14 bases between. CDR3 length: 14 residues. CDR3 nucleotide sequence: TGTGCCAGCAGAACTCCAGGGGTTCCCGGGGAGCTGTTTTTT. Its translation is CASRTPGVPGELFF. Based on the CDR3 plus reference TRBV28 and TRBJ2-2, the full variable domain is DVKVTQSSRYLVKRTGEKVFLECVQDMDHENMFWYRQDPGLGLRLIYFSYDVKMKEKGDIPEGYSVSREKKERFSLILESASTNQTSMYLCASRTPGVPGELFFGEGSRLTVL.

The chain employs TRBV4-2 and TRBJ1-2, with 8 bases that match TRBD1. V shed 1 base, J shed 7 bases, and the junction held 8 bases outside the gene matches. The CDR3 extends over 15 amino acids. The germline V gene has CDR1 LGHNA and CDR2 YNFKEQ. In DNA, the CDR3 is TGTGCCAGCAGCCAAGGGGCCCGGACAGGGATTGGCTACACCTTC. Translating it yields CASSQGARTGIGYTF.

The J gene is TRBJ2-7, the V gene TRBV19; D possibly matches TRBD1 or TRBD2 (5 bases each). CDR1 is LNHDA, CDR2 SQIVND, per germline (reference sequence). V was trimmed by 3 bases and J by 6 bases, leaving 12 bases between them. The CDR3 has 13 residues. This CDR3 is CASSMGPGREQYF. CDR3 nucleotides: TGTGCCAGTAGTATGGGGCCGGGGCGCGAGCAGTACTTC.

The chain links TRBV4-1 to TRBJ2-1, with TRBD1 matching over 7 bases. Trimming at V came to 4 bases and at J to 5 bases, leaving 8 bases not matched to a gene. There are 15 residues in the CDR3. The germline CDR1 and CDR2 sequences are MGHRA and YSYEKL. Here the CDR3 reads CASSPDRVANNEQFF. The CDR3 DNA is TGCGCCAGCAGCCCCGACAGGGTGGCGAACAATGAGCAGTTCTTC.

The chain has TRBV7-8 and TRBJ2-7, with D perhaps TRBD1 or TRBD2 (5 bases each). Germline-derived CDR1 and CDR2 are SGHVS and FQNEAQ. The CDR3 runs to 12 residues. V lost 7 bases and J 9 bases, leaving 16 bases between the germline ends. The CDR3 coding sequence is TGTGCCAGCACCGACGGGGCCTCCAGGCAGTACTTC. This codes for CASTDGASRQYF.

This clone was observed a handful of times. The genes are TRBV13 and TRBJ1-5; D unresolved. The CDR3 loop spans 17 amino acids. The germline gives CDR1 PRHDT, CDR2 FYEKMQ (reference sequence). The ends were cut back, 0 bases at V and 1 base at J, with 13 bases in the middle. CDR3 sequence reads: CASSLGPDKGSNQPQHF. CDR3 DNA: TGTGCCAGCAGCTTAGGCCCCGACAAGGGCAGCAATCAGCCCCAGCATTTT. Together with reference TRBV13 and TRBJ1-5, the CDR3 gives the full variable domain: AAGVIQSPRHLIKEKRETATLKCYPIPRHDTVYWYQQGPGQDPQFLISFYEKMQSDKGSIPDRFSAQQFSDYHSELNMSSLELGDSALYFCASSLGPDKGSNQPQHFGDGTRLSIL.

V is TRBV21-1 and J is TRBJ1-5; the listed D gene, TRBD1, was not tested against the DNA. TRBV21-1 is termed a pseudogene. The CDR3 spans 13 residues. Written as DNA, the CDR3 is TGTGCCAGCAGCACAGGGGGCAATCAGCCCCAGCATTTT. Translated: CASSTGGNQPQHF.

Remarks on this clone: Different DNA sequences within this sample yield the same CDR3. This chain uses TRBV5-4 with TRBJ2-1; 13 nucleotides agree with TRBD2. CDR1 SGHNT and CDR2 YYREEE come from the germline V gene (reference sequence). Losses at the gene ends were 4 bases for V and 4 bases for J; bases not matched to a gene: 2. The CDR3 runs 15 residues. CDR3 in amino acids: CASSRTSGSYNEQFF. Here the CDR3 DNA reads TGTGCCAGCAGCCGGACTAGCGGGAGTTACAATGAGCAGTTCTTC. Variable domain in full (rest from reference TRBV5-4 and TRBJ2-1): ETGVTQSPTHLIKTRGQQVTLRCSSQSGHNTVSWYQQALGQGPQFIFQYYREEENGRGNFPPRFSGLQFPNYSSELNVNALELDDSALYLCASSRTSGSYNEQFFGPGTRLTVL.

This chain connects TRBV11-1 to TRBJ1-3; TRBD1 matches 9 bases. The CDR3 length is 16 residues. J was trimmed by 4 bases and V by 5 bases; bases with no gene match: 9. Germline CDR1 is SGHAT and CDR2 is FQDESV (reference sequence). As DNA, the CDR3 is TGTGCCAGCAGCGCAAGGACAGGGGCTTCAGGAAACACCATATATTTT. It is translated as CASSARTGASGNTIYF.

In this sample, this clone turned up once. The CDR3 reads CASSLSKVLLSYNEQFF. In DNA, the CDR3 is TGTGCCAGCAGCTTATCTAAAGTCCTCCTCTCCTACAATGAGCAGTTCTTC. The rearrangement links TRBV7-9 to TRBJ2-1; D not resolved. The V end was cut by 2 bases, the J end by 0 bases, with 14 bases between. The CDR3 consists of 17 residues. CDR1 and CDR2 from the germline V gene are SEHNR and FQNEAQ (reference sequence).

This clone was seen only once. The rearrangement uses TRBV28 and TRBJ2-7; 7 bases align to TRBD2. The CDR3 sequence is 14 residues long. With 7 bases clipped from V and 3 bases from J, the junction kept 9 bases outside the gene matches. Per the germline V gene, CDR1 is MDHEN and CDR2 is SYDVKM. The CDR3 region is CASNLGGGNYEQYF. The CDR3 DNA is TGTGCCAGCAACCTGGGCGGGGGTAACTACGAGCAGTACTTC.

The chain links TRBV6-5 to TRBJ2-7; D may be TRBD2 (6 bases). From germline, CDR1 is MNHEY and CDR2 SVGAGI. The CDR3 is 12 residues long. V was shortened by 6 bases and J by 7 bases, with 13 bases between the two germline ends. The CDR3 bases are TGTGCCAGCAGCCGCAGGGCGGGGGAGCAGTACTTC. This encodes CASSRRAGEQYF.

This clone was counted once. The chain has TRBV5-4 and TRBJ2-5; D remains unclear. Deletions cut 0 bases from V and 5 bases from J, with 14 bases between. Germline V gives CDR1 SGHNT, CDR2 YYREEE (reference sequence). CDR3 length: 15 residues. The CDR3 DNA reads TGTGCCAGCAGCTTGGATCTTGTTACAGACGAGACCCAGTACTTC. The encoded protein is CASSLDLVTDETQYF.

This clone has only one observation. The chain is built from TRBV4-3 and TRBJ2-2, with TRBD2 identical over 8 bases. The J segment lost 7 bases and the V segment lost 0 bases, leaving 10 bases of the junction unmatched. The CDR3 has 17 amino acids. Germline loops: CDR1 LGHNA, CDR2 YSLEER. This CDR3 reads CASSQELPGGMIGELFF. The CDR3 DNA reads as TGCGCCAGCAGCCAAGAGTTACCGGGAGGGATGATCGGGGAGCTGTTTTTT.

The chain is built from TRBV11-2 and TRBJ2-1; 8 nucleotides agree with TRBD2. Germline V gives CDR1 SGHAT, CDR2 FQNNGV. Trimming took 4 bases from V and 8 from J; bases not matched to a gene: 10. The CDR3 is 15 residues long. This CDR3 is CASSSTAGVTDEQFF. The CDR3 DNA follows: TGTGCCAGCAGCTCCACAGCGGGAGTTACCGATGAGCAGTTCTTC.

A single count supports this clone. The CDR3 spells CASSPLGDSGNTIYF. CDR3 sequence (DNA): TGTGCCAGCTCACCACTGGGAGACTCTGGAAACACCATATATTTT. J is TRBJ1-3 and V is TRBV18, with D hard to call. CDR1 is KGHSH, CDR2 LQKENI, per germline. There are 15 residues in the CDR3. Trimming shortened V by 1 base and J by 0 bases, and 7 bases separated the two germline ends. Variable domain in full (rest from reference TRBV18 and TRBJ1-3): NAGVMQNPRHLVRRRGQEARLRCSPMKGHSHVYWYRQLPEEGLKFMVYLQKENIIDESGMPKERFSAEFPKEGPSILRIQQVVRGDSAAYFCASSPLGDSGNTIYFGEGSWLTVV.

The chain couples TRBV5-4 to TRBJ2-1; D uncertain. CDR1 is SGHNT and CDR2 is YYREEE in the germline V gene (reference sequence). Trimming removed 4 bases at V and 8 bases at J, with 13 bases between. This CDR3 comprises 13 residues. CDR3 nucleotides: TGTGCCAGCAGCGGCAACCCTAGTTATGAGCAGTTCTTC. It specifies CASSGNPSYEQFF.

This clone was seen a single time. The chain couples TRBV10-3 to TRBJ1-3; 8 nucleotides match TRBD1. Trimming cost V 6 bases and J 4 bases; bases outside gene matches: 11. The CDR3 runs to 16 residues. Germline V gene sequence: CDR1 ENHRY, CDR2 SYGVKD. This CDR3 reads CAIRDRQGLEGNTIYF. CDR3 in DNA: TGTGCCATCAGGGACCGACAGGGGCTGGAAGGAAACACCATATATTTT.

V is TRBV5-1 and J is TRBJ1-3; 8 nucleotides line up with TRBD1. CDR1 SGHRS and CDR2 YFSETQ come from the germline V gene. There are 16 residues in the CDR3. V dropped 4 bases and J dropped 2; count of bases not matched to a gene: 8. In DNA form, the CDR3 reads TGCGCCAGCAGCCCGACTCAGGGGGCTCCTGGAAACACCATATATTTT. It is translated as CASSPTQGAPGNTIYF. The variable domain in full, completed from reference TRBV5-1 and TRBJ1-3, reads KAGVTQTPRYLIKTRGQQVTLSCSPISGHRSVSWYQQTPGQGLQFLFEYFSETQRNKGNFPGRFSGRQFSNSRSEMNVSTLELGDSALYLCASSPTQGAPGNTIYFGEGSWLTVV.